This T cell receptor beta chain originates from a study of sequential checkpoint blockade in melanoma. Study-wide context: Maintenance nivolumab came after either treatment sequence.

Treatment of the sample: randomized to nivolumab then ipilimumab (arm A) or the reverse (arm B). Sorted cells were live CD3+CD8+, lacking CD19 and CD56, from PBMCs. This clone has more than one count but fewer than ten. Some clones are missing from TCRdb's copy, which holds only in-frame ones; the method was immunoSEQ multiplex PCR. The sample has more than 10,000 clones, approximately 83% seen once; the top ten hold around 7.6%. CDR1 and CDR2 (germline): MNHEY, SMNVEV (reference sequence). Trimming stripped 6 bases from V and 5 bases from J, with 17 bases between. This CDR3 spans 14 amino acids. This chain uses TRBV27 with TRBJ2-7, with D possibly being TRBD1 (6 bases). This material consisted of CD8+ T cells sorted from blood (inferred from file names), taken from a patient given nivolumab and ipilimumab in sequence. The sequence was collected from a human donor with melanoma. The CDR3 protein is CASSVNRVIHEQYF. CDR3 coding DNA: TGTGCCAGCAGCGTGAACAGGGTGATACACGAGCAGTACTTC.